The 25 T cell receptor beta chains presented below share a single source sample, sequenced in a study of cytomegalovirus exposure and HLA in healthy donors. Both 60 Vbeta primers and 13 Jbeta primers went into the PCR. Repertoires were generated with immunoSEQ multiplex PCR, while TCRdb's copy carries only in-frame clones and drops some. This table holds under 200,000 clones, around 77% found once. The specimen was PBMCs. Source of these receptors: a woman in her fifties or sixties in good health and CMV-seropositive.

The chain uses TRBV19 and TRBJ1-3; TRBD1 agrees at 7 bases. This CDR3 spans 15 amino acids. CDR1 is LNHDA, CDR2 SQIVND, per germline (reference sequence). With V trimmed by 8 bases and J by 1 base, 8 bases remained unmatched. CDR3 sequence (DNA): TGTGCCAGTGGCCAACAGGGGAAATCTGGAAACACCATATATTTT. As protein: CASGQQGKSGNTIYF.

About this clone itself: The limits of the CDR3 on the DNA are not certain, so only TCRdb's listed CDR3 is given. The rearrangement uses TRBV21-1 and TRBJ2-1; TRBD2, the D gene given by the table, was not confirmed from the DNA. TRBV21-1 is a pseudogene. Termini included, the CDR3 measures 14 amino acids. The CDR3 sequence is CASSKVGSGSEQFF.

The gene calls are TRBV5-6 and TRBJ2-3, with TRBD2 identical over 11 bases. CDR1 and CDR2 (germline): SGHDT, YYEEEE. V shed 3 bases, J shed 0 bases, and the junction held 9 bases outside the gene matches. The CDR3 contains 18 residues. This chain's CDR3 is CASSWRLGTSGSTDTQYF. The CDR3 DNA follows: TGTGCCAGCAGCTGGCGCCTCGGGACTAGCGGAAGCACAGATACGCAGTATTTT.

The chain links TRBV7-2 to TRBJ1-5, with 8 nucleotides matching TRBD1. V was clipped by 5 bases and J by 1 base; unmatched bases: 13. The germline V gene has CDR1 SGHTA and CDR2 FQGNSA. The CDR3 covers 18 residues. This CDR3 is CASSQGTGGLLSNQPQHF. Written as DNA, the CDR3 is TGTGCCAGCAGCCAAGGGACAGGCGGACTTTTGAGCAATCAGCCCCAGCATTTT.

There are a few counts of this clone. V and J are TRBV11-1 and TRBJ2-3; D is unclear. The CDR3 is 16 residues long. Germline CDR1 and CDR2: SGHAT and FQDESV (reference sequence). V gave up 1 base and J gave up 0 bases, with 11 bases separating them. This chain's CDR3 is CASSLDRRTSTDTQYF. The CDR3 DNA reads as TGTGCCAGCAGCTTAGATAGGAGAACTAGCACAGATACGCAGTATTTT.

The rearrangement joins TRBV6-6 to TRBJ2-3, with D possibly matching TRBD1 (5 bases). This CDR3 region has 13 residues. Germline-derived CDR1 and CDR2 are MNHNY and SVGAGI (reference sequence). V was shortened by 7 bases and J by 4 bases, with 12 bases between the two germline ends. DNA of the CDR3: TGTGCCAGCATCCGTCAGGGCGCAGATACGCAGTATTTT. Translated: CASIRQGADTQYF.

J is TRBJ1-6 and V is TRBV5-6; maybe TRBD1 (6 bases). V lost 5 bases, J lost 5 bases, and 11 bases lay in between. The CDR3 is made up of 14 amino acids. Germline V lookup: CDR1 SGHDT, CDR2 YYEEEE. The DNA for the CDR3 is TGTGCCAGCAGTCCCGGACAGAATAATTCACCCCTCCACTTT. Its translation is CASSPGQNNSPLHF.

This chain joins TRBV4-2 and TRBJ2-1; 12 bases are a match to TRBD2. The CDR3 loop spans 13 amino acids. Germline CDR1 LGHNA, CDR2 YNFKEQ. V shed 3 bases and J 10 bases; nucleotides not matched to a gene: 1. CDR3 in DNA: TGTGCCAGCAGCCACACTAGCGGGAGGGAGCAGTTCTTC. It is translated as CASSHTSGREQFF.

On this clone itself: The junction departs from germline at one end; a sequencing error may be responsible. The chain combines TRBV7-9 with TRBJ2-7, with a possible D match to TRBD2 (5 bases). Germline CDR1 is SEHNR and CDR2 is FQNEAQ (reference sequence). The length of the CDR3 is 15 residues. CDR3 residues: CSSSLNQAVSYEQYF. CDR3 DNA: TGTTCCAGCAGCTTGAATCAAGCGGTCTCCTACGAGCAGTACTTC.

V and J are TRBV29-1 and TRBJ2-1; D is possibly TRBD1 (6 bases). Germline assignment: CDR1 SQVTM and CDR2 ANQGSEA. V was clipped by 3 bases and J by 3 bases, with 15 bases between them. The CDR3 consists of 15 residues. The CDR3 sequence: CSVEHREGNYNEQFF. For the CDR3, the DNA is TGCAGCGTTGAGCACAGGGAAGGGAACTACAATGAGCAGTTCTTC.

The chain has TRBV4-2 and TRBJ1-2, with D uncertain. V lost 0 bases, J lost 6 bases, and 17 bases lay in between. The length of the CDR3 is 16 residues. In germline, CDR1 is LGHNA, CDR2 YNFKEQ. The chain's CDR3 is CASSQEFTLNGDGYTF. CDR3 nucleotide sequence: TGTGCCAGCAGCCAAGAGTTCACACTCAACGGGGATGGCTACACCTTC.

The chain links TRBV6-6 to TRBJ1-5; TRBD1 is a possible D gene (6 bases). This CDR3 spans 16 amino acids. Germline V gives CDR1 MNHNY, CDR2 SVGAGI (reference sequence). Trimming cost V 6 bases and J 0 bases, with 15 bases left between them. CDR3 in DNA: TGTGCCAGCAGGGTAGGCAGGGGTGATAGCAATCAGCCCCAGCATTTT. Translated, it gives CASRVGRGDSNQPQHF.

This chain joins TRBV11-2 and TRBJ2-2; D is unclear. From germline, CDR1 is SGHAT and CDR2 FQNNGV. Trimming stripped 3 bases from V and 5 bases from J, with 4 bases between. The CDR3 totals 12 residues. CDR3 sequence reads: CASSFITGELFF. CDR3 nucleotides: TGTGCCAGCAGCTTTATAACCGGGGAGCTGTTTTTT.

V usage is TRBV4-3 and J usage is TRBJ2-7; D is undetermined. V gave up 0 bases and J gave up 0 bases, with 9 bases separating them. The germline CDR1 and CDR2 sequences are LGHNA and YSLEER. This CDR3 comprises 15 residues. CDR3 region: CASSQDNRISYEQYF. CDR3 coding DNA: TGCGCCAGCAGCCAAGATAACAGAATCTCCTACGAGCAGTACTTC.

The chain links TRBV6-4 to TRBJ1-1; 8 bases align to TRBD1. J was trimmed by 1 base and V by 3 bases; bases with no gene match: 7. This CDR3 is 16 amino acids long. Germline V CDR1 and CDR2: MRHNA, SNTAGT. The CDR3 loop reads CASSERPGGGNTEAFF. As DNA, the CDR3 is TGTGCCAGCAGTGAGCGCCCAGGGGGCGGGAACACTGAAGCTTTCTTT.

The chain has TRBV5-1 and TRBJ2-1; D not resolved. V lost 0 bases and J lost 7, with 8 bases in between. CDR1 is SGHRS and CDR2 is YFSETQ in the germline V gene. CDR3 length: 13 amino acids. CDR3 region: CASSLESQNEQFF. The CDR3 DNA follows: TGCGCCAGCAGCTTGGAATCACAGAATGAGCAGTTCTTC.

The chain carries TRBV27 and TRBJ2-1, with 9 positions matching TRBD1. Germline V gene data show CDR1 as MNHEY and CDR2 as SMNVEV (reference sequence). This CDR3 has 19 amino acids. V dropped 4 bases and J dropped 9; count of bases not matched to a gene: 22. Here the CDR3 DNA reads TGTGCCAGCAGTTCACCTAAAACATACAGGGGGCGCCCCGGTTTTGAGCAGTTCTTC. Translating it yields CASSSPKTYRGRPGFEQFF.

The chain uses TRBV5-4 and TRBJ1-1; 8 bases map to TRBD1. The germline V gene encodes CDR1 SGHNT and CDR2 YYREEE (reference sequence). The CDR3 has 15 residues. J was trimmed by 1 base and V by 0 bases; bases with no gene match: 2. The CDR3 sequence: CASSLGGQGNTEAFF. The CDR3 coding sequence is TGTGCCAGCAGCTTGGGTGGACAGGGGAACACTGAAGCTTTCTTT.

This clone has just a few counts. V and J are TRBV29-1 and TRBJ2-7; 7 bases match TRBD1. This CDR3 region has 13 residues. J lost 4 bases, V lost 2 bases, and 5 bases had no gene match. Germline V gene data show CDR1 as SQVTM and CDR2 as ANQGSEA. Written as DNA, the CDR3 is TGCAGCGTTGAATTCCAGGGGGTTTACGAGCAGTACTTC. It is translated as CSVEFQGVYEQYF.

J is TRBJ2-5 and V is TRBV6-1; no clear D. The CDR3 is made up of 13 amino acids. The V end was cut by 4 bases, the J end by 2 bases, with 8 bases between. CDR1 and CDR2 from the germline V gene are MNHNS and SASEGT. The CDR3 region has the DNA TGTGCCAGCAGTGGGGTAGCACAAGAGACCCAGTACTTC. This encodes CASSGVAQETQYF.

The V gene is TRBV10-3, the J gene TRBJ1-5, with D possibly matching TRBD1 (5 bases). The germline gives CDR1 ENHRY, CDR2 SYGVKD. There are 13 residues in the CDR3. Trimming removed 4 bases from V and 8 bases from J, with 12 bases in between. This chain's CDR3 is CAISVGREEPQHF. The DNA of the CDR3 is TGTGCCATCAGTGTTGGCAGGGAGGAGCCCCAGCATTTT.

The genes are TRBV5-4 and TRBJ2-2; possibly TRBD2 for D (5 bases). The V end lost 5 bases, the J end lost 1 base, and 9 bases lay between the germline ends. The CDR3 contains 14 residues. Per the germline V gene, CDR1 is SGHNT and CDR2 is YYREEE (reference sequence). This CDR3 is CASRESGNTGELFF. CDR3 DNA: TGTGCCAGCAGAGAAAGCGGGAACACCGGGGAGCTGTTTTTT. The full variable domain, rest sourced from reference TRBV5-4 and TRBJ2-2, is ETGVTQSPTHLIKTRGQQVTLRCSSQSGHNTVSWYQQALGQGPQFIFQYYREEENGRGNFPPRFSGLQFPNYSSELNVNALELDDSALYLCASRESGNTGELFFGEGSRLTVL.

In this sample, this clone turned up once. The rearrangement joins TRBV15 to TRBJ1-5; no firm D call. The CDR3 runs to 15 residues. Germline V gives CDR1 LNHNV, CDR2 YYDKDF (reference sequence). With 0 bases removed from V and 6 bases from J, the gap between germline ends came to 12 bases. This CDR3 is CATSRDHDSGQPQHF. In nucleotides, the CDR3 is TGTGCCACCAGCAGAGATCATGACTCGGGTCAGCCCCAGCATTTT.

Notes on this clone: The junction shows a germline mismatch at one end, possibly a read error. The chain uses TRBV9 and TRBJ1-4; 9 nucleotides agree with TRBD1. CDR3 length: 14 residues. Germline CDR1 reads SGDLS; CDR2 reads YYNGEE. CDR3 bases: TGTGCCACCAGCGTGAGACAGGGGGGTGAAAAACTGTTTTTT. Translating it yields CATSVRQGGEKLFF.

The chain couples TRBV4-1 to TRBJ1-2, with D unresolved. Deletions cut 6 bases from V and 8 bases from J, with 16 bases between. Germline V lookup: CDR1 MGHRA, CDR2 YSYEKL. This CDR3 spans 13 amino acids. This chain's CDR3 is CASRERGFGGYTF. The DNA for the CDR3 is TGCGCCAGCAGAGAACGGGGTTTTGGAGGCTACACCTTC.